This T cell receptor beta chain was observed in a study of T cells in Graves' hyperthyroidism and ophthalmopathy. Amplification of TCR beta CDR3 regions used RNA as the template. HTBI primers were used for first-round RT-PCR of the TCR CDR3. Each CDR3 protein gets one entry after TCRdb re-called the multiplex PCR reads with MiXCR. The profile shows hundreds of thousands of distinct CDR3 sequences, over 35% of them singletons. Study conclusions and caveats: Blood also contained most expanded thyroid clonotypes above 0.001.

This clonotype was recorded a few times. What it binds is not known. Diagnostic decisions used clinical symptoms, serum thyroxine and TRAb, thyroid ultrasound and orbital computed tomography. Germline trimming cut 5 bases from V and 3 bases from J; bases unmatched to any gene: 9. Germline V lookup: CDR1 SGHAT, CDR2 FQNNGV. The CDR3 length is 15 residues. The rearrangement links TRBV11-2 to TRBJ1-1; 7 bases fit TRBD1. The sequence came from a young man with Graves' hyperthyroidism. Sequencing input: blood. Here the CDR3 DNA reads TGTGCCAGCAGCAGTTACAGGGGACGGTACACTGAAGCTTTCTTT. It yields the protein CASSSYRGRYTEAFF. Filled out from reference TRBV11-2 and TRBJ1-1, the complete variable domain reads EAGVAQSPRYKIIEKRQSVAFWCNPISGHATLYWYQQILGQGPKLLIQFQNNGVVDDSQLPKDRFSAERLKGVDSTLKIQPAKLEDSAVYLCASSSYRGRYTEAFFGQGTRLTVV.